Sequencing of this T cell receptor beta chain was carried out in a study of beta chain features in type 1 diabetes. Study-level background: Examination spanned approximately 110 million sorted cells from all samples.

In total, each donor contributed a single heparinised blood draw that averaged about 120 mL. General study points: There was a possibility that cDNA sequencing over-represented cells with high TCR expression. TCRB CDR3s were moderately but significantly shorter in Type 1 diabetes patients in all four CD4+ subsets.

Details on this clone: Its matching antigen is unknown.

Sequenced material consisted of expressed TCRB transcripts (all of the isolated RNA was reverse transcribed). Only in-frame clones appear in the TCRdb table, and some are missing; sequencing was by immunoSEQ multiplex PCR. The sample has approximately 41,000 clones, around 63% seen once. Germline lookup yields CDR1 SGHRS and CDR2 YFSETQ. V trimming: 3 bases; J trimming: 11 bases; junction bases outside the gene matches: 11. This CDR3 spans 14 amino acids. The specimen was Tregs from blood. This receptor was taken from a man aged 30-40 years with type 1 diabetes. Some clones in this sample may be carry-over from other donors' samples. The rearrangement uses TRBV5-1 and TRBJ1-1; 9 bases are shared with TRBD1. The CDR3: CASSWGQGPREAFF. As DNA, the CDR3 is TGCGCCAGCAGCTGGGGACAGGGCCCACGGGAGGCTTTCTTT.